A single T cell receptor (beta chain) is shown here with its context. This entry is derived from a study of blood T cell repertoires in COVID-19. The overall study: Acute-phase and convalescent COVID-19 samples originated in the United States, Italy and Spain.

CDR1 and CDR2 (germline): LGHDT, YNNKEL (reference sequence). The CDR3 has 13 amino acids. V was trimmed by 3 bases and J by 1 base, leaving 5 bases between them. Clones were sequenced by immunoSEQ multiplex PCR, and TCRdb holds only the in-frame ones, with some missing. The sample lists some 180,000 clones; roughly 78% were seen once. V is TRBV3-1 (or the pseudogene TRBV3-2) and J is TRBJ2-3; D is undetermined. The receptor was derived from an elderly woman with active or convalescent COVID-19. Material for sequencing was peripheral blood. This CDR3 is CASSQRGTDTQYF. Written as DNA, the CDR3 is TGTGCCAGCAGCCAGCGAGGCACAGATACGCAGTATTTT.